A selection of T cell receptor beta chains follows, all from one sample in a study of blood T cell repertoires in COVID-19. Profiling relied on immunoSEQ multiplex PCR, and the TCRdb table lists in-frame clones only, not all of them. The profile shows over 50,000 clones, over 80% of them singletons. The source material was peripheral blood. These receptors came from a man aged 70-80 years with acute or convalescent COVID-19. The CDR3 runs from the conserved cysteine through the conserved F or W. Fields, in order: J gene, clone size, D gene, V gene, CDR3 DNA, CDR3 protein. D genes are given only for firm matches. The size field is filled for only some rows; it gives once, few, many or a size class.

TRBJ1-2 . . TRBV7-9 TGTGCCATCGGTCGACAGAACTATGGCTACACCTTC CAIGRQNYGYTF
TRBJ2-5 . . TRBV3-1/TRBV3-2 TGTGCCAGCAGCCCCCTGAAAGCGGTGTACCAAGAGACCCAGTACTTC CASSPLKAVYQETQYF
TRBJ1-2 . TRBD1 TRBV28 TGTGCCAGCAGTCCTTCCGGGACAGGGGGGAATAACTATGGCTACACCTTC CASSPSGTGGNNYGYTF
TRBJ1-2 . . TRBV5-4 TGTGCCAGCAGCTTAAAAAGTGGGCAGGACTATGGCTACACCTTC CASSLKSGQDYGYTF
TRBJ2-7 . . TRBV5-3 TGTGCCAGAAGCTTGGCCACTATCAACCCCCCCGTTGTTGGTTCCTACGAGCAGTACTTC CARSLATINPPVVGSYEQYF
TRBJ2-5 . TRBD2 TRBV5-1 TGCGCCAGCAGCCTGGGGACTAGCGGGGTCGAGACCCAGTACTTC CASSLGTSGVETQYF
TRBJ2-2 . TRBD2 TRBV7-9 TGTGCCAGCAGCCCCCTCCGGGGGGGCTGGAACACCGGGGAGCTGTTTTTT CASSPLRGGWNTGELFF
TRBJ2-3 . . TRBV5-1 TGCGCCAGCAGCGCACAGGGAGGGGGCACAGATACGCAGTATTTT CASSAQGGGTDTQYF
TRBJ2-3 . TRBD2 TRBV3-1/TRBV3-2 TGTGCCAGCAGCCGGGAGGCGGGGGGCCGGGGAGATACGCAGTATTTT CASSREAGGRGDTQYF
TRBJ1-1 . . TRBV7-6 TGTGCCAGCAGCTTAGCCCCCCGGGGATTGAACACTGAAGCTTTCTTT CASSLAPRGLNTEAFF
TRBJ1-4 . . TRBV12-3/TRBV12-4 TGTGCCAGCAGTTTACAAGGACTTGAAAAACTGTTTTTT CASSLQGLEKLFF
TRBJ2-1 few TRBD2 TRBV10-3 TGTGCCATCAGTGCCCAGCGGGGGGGTTACGAGCAGTTCTTC CAISAQRGGYEQFF
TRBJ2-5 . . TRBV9 TGTGCCAGCAGAGAAGGACAGTCCCTCCAAGAGACCCAGTACTTC CASREGQSLQETQYF
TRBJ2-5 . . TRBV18 TGTGCCAGCTCACCACAGGCGGGGCGGGAGACCCAGTACTTC CASSPQAGRETQYF
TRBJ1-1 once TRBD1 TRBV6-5 TGTGCCAGCAGTTACGGTCAGGGGGTGGTGAACACTGAAGCTTTCTTT CASSYGQGVVNTEAFF
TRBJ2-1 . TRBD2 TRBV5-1 TGCGCCAGCAGCTCAGGGACTAGCGGGGGGGTTAACAATGAGCAGTTCTTC CASSSGTSGGVNNEQFF
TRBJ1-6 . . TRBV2 TGTGCCAGCAGGACGGGGTTTGGGTCACCCCTCCACTTT CASRTGFGSPLHF
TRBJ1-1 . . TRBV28 TGTGCCAGCAGTTTACCGGGGGGACACCATGAAGCTTTCTTT CASSLPGGHHEAFF
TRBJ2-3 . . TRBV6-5 TGTGCCAGCAGATTAGACTGGAACACAGATACGCAGTATTTT CASRLDWNTDTQYF
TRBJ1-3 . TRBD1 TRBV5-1 TGCGCCAGCAGCTTGGCCCCCGGGACAGCCTCTGGAAACACCATATATTTT CASSLAPGTASGNTIYF